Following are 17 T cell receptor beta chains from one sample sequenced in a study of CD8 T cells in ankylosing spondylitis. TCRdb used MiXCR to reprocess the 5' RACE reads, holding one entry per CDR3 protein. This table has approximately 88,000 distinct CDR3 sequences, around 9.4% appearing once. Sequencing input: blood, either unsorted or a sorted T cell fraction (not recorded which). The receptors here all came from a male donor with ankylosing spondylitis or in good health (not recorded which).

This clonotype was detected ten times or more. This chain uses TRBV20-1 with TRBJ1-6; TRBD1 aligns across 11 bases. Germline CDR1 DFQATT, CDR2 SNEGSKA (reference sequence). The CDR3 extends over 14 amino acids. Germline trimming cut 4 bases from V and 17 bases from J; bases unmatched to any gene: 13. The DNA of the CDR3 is TGCAGTGCTACCGCCGGGACAGGGGGGGTAAACTTCCACTTT. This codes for CSATAGTGGVNFHF.

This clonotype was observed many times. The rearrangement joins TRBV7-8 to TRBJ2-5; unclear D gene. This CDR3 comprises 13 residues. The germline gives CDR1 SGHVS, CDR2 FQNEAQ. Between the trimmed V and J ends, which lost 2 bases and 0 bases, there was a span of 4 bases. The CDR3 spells CASSLFNQETQYF. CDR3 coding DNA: TGTGCCAGCAGCTTATTTAACCAAGAGACCCAGTACTTC.

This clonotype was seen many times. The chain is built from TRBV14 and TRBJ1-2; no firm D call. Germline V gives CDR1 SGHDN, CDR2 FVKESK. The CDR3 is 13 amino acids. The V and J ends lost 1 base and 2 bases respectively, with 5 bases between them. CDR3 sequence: CASSQGQNYGYTF. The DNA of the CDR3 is TGTGCCAGCAGCCAAGGCCAGAACTATGGCTACACCTTC.

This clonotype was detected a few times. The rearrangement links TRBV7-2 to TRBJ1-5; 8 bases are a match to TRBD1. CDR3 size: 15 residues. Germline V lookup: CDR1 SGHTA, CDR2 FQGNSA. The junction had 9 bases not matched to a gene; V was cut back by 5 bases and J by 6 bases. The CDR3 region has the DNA TGTGCCAGCAGCGAAGACAGGGGTGAGGCTCAGCCCCAGCATTTT. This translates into CASSEDRGEAQPQHF.

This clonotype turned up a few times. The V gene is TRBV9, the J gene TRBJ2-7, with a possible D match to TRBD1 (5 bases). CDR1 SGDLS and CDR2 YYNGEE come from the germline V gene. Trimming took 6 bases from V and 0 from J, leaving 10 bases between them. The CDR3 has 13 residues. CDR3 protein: CASNAQGSYEQYF. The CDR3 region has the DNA TGTGCCAGCAACGCGCAGGGCTCCTACGAGCAGTACTTC.

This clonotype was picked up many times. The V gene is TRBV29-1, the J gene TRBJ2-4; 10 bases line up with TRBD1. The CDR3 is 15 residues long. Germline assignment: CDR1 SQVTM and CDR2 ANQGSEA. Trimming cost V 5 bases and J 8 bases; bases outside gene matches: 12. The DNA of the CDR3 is TGCAGCGTTAGCAAGAGACGACAGGGGGCGGACATTCAGTACTTC. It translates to CSVSKRRQGADIQYF.

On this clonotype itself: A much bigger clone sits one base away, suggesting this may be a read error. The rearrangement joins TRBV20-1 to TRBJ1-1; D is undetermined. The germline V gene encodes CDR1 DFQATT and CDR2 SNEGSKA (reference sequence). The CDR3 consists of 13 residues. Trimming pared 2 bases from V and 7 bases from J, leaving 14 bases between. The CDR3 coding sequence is TGCAGTGCTAGAAACAGCGGTGAGGGTGAAGCTTTCTTT. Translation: CSARNSGEGEAFF.

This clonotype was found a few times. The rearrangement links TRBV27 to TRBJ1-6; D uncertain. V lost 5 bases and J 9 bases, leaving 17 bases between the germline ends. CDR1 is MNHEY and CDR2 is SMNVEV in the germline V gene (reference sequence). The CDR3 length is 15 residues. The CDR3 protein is CASSTQQRSVSPLHF. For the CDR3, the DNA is TGTGCCAGCAGTACTCAACAGCGCTCTGTTTCACCCCTCCACTTT.

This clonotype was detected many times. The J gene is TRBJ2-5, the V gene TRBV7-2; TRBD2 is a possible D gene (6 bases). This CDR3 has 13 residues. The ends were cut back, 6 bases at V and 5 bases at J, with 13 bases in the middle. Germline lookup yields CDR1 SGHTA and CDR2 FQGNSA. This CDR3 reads CASRDLASETQYF. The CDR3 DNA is TGTGCCAGCAGAGACCTAGCGAGCGAGACCCAGTACTTC.

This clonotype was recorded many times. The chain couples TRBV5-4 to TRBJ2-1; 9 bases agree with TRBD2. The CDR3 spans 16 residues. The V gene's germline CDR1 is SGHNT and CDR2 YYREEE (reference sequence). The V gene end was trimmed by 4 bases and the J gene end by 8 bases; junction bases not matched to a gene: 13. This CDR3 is CASSVLTSGWGDEQFF. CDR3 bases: TGTGCCAGCAGCGTACTGACTAGCGGATGGGGGGATGAGCAGTTCTTC.

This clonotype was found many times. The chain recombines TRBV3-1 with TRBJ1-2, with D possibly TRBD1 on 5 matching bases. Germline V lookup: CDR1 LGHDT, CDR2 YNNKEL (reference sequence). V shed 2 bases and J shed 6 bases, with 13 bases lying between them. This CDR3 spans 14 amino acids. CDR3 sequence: CASSQRGDSNGYTF. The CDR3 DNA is TGTGCCAGCAGCCAACGGGGGGATAGCAATGGCTACACCTTC.

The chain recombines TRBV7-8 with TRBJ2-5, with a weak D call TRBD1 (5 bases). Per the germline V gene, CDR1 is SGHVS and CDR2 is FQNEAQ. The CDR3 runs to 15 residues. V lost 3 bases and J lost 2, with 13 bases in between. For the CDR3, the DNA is TGTGCCAGCAGCTTTGGTCTCCGGACACAAGAGACCCAGTACTTC. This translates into CASSFGLRTQETQYF.

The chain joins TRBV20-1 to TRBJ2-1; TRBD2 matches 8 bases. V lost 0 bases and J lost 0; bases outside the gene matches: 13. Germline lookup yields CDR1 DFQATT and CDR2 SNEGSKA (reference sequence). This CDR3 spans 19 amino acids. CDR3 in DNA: TGCAGTGCTAGAGATGTGGCGGGGGGCCCTTCAAGCTCCTACAATGAGCAGTTCTTC. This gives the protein CSARDVAGGPSSSYNEQFF.

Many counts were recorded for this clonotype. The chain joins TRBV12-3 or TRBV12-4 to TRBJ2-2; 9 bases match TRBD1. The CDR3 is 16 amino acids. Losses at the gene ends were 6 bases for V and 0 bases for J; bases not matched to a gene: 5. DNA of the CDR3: TGTGCCAGCAGATCCCGACAGGGGGCGAACACCGGGGAGCTGTTTTTT. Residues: CASRSRQGANTGELFF.

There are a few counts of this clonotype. The CDR3 spells CASSHRDRGIYEQFF. Written as DNA, the CDR3 is TGTGCCAGCAGCCACCGGGACAGGGGAATCTATGAGCAGTTCTTC. V and J are TRBV11-3 and TRBJ2-1; 10 bases line up with TRBD1. Germline trimming cut 5 bases from V and 8 bases from J; bases unmatched to any gene: 9. The CDR3 loop spans 15 amino acids. Germline V gene data show CDR1 as SGHNT and CDR2 as YENEEA.

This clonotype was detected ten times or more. The CDR3 DNA is TGTGCCAGCAGTGATGTGGGAGGAGGTCAAGAGACCCAGTACTTC. This translates into CASSDVGGGQETQYF. The J gene is TRBJ2-5, the V gene TRBV6-1, with D maybe TRBD2 (6 bases). The CDR3 runs 15 residues. The V and J ends lost 3 bases and 2 bases respectively, with 13 bases between them. Germline CDR1 is MNHNS and CDR2 is SASEGT.

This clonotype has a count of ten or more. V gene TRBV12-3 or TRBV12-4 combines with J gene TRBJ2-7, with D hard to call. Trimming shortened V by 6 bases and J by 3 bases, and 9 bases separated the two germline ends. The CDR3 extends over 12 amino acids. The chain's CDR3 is CASSYQNYEQYF. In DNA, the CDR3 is TGTGCCAGCAGCTACCAGAACTACGAGCAGTACTTC.